The 19 T cell receptor beta chains listed next were all sequenced from one sample in a study of blood T cell repertoires in COVID-19. Clones were sequenced by immunoSEQ multiplex PCR, and TCRdb holds only the in-frame ones, with some missing. The repertoire holds approximately 180,000 clones, with 89% as singletons. The sample was PBMCs or T cells enriched from blood (not recorded which). These receptors came from a woman between 35 and 50 years old with acute COVID-19.

This chain joins TRBV18 and TRBJ2-3, with D maybe TRBD2 (6 bases). This CDR3 contains 14 residues. Trimming shortened V by 8 bases and J by 4 bases, and 16 bases separated the two germline ends. Germline assignment: CDR1 KGHSH and CDR2 LQKENI. The CDR3 DNA follows: TGTGCCAGCACCGTCTCCTCGGGGGCAGATACGCAGTATTTT. It encodes CASTVSSGADTQYF.

The rearrangement links TRBV4-3 to TRBJ2-7; 9 bases fit TRBD1. This CDR3 has 16 residues. CDR1 LGHNA and CDR2 YSLEER come from the germline V gene. V dropped 0 bases and J dropped 4; count of bases not matched to a gene: 7. CDR3 loop: CASSQDNRGRTYEQYF. The CDR3, as DNA: TGCGCCAGCAGCCAAGACAACAGGGGGCGCACGTACGAGCAGTACTTC.

This chain uses TRBV5-6 with TRBJ1-1, with 8 bases lining up with TRBD1. Germline values: CDR1 SGHDT, CDR2 YYEEEE. CDR3 length: 13 residues. V lost 4 bases and J lost 7; bases outside the gene matches: 6. The CDR3, as DNA: TGTGCCAGCAGCCGACCTGGACAGGGTGAAGCTTTCTTT. Its protein is CASSRPGQGEAFF.

The chain carries TRBV2 and TRBJ2-3, with 7 bases aligning to TRBD2. The CDR3 is 18 residues long. Germline CDR1 and CDR2: SNHLY and FYNNEI. After removal of 4 bases from V and 0 bases from J, the junction contained 13 bases not matched to a gene. The CDR3 DNA reads as TGTGCCAGCAGTGCCAGGGCCTTGGGCGGGGGTAGCACAGATACGCAGTATTTT. Translated: CASSARALGGGSTDTQYF. Using reference TRBV2 and TRBJ2-3 for the parts outside the CDR3, the full variable domain is EPEVTQTPSHQVTQMGQEVILRCVPISNHLYFYWYRQILGQKVEFLVSFYNNEISEKSEIFDDQFSVERPDGSNFTLKIRSTKLEDSAMYFCASSARALGGGSTDTQYFGPGTRLTVL.

This chain uses TRBV7-9 with TRBJ1-3, with TRBD1 identical over 9 bases. This CDR3 is built from 15 residues. CDR1 is SEHNR, CDR2 FQNEAQ, per germline (reference sequence). The ends lost 4 bases at V and 3 bases at J; junction bases unmatched: 4. The CDR3 coding sequence is TGTGCCAGCAGCTACGGGACAGGGAATGGAAACACCATATATTTT. This sequence encodes CASSYGTGNGNTIYF.

V and J are TRBV5-8 and TRBJ1-1; D is possibly TRBD1 (5 bases). Trimming left V 6 bases short and J 0 bases short, with 12 bases between. Germline V gives CDR1 SGHTS, CDR2 YDEGEE. The CDR3 sequence is 14 residues long. The CDR3 nucleotides are TGTGCCAGCACCTCGACAGCTATGAACACTGAAGCTTTCTTT. The encoded protein is CASTSTAMNTEAFF.

The DNA of the CDR3 is TGTGCCAGCAGTTTACCGTTAGGCAACGGGGGGGGAACCGGCTACACCTTC. Translation: CASSLPLGNGGGTGYTF. The chain uses TRBV28 and TRBJ1-2; tentatively, D is TRBD1 (5 bases). The germline gives CDR1 MDHEN, CDR2 SYDVKM. V lost 2 bases to trimming and J lost 8 bases, with 24 bases between them. The CDR3 is 17 amino acids.

The chain combines TRBV7-2 with TRBJ2-1; no definite D call. The CDR3 loop spans 15 amino acids. V lost 0 bases, J lost 0 bases, and 6 bases lay in between. Per the germline V gene, CDR1 is SGHTA and CDR2 is FQGNSA. This CDR3 is CASSLAPSSYNEQFF. For the CDR3, the DNA is TGTGCCAGCAGCTTAGCGCCGAGCTCCTACAATGAGCAGTTCTTC. The full variable domain, with the rest looked up from reference TRBV7-2 and TRBJ2-1, is GAGVSQSPSNKVTEKGKDVELRCDPISGHTALYWYRQSLGQGLEFLIYFQGNSAPDKSGLPSDRFSAERTGGSVSTLTIQRTQQEDSAVYLCASSLAPSSYNEQFFGPGTRLTVL.

The chain joins TRBV19 to TRBJ1-2; TRBD1 matches 7 bases. CDR1 LNHDA and CDR2 SQIVND come from the germline V gene (reference sequence). The CDR3 runs to 13 residues. Trimming at V came to 7 bases and at J to 3 bases, leaving 5 bases not matched to a gene. Here the CDR3 reads CASKDRTDYGYTF. CDR3 sequence (DNA): TGTGCCAGTAAGGACAGGACAGACTATGGCTACACCTTC.

The chain combines TRBV24-1 with TRBJ2-1; the match to TRBD1 covers 10 bases. Germline assignment: CDR1 KGHDR and CDR2 SFDVKD. This CDR3 is 15 amino acids long. V was pared by 3 bases and J by 6 bases, with 4 bases of the junction left unmatched. This CDR3 is CATSDRTGGSNEQFF. CDR3 coding DNA: TGTGCCACCAGTGATAGGACAGGGGGGAGCAATGAGCAGTTCTTC.

This chain uses TRBV18 with TRBJ1-2; 9 bases are a match to TRBD1. With V trimmed by 3 bases and J by 3 bases, 2 bases remained unmatched. Germline V gene lookup returns CDR1 KGHSH and CDR2 LQKENI. CDR3 length: 14 amino acids. The CDR3 is CASSPRDRDYGYTF. CDR3 DNA: TGTGCCAGCTCACCCCGGGACAGGGACTATGGCTACACCTTC.

This chain uses TRBV10-1 with TRBJ2-1; no reliable D call. The CDR3 runs 13 residues. Trimming took 2 bases from V and 3 from J, leaving 5 bases between them. From germline, CDR1 is WNHNN and CDR2 SYGVQD (reference sequence). The CDR3 here is CASSEPSYNEQFF. CDR3 coding DNA: TGCGCCAGCAGTGAGCCCAGCTACAATGAGCAGTTCTTC.

This rearrangement joins TRBV19 to TRBJ2-5, with a tentative D call TRBD1 (6 bases). Per the germline V gene, CDR1 is LNHDA and CDR2 is SQIVND (reference sequence). This CDR3 has 13 amino acids. V gave up 7 bases and J gave up 5 bases, with 14 bases separating them. The CDR3 DNA is TGTGCCAGTAACCAGGGGCGCCGGGAGACCCAGTACTTC. As protein: CASNQGRRETQYF.

CDR3 in DNA: TGCGCCAGCAGCCCCGCTAGCGGGCAGGCGGAGACCCAGTACTTC. Its protein product is CASSPASGQAETQYF. This chain links TRBV5-1 with TRBJ2-5; 8 positions match TRBD2. The CDR3 extends over 15 amino acids. The V gene's germline CDR1 is SGHRS and CDR2 YFSETQ. The ends lost 4 bases at V and 5 bases at J; junction bases unmatched: 10.

This rearrangement joins TRBV30 to TRBJ1-2; maybe TRBD1 (6 bases). The length of the CDR3 is 15 residues. V lost 0 bases and J lost 2, with 13 bases in between. Germline loops: CDR1 GTSNPN, CDR2 SVGIG (reference sequence). CDR3 in amino acids: CAWSVGGARNYGYTF. The CDR3 bases are TGTGCCTGGAGTGTAGGGGGGGCGCGGAACTATGGCTACACCTTC.

V is TRBV6-4 and J is TRBJ2-7; 10 bases fit TRBD1. Germline CDR1 MRHNA, CDR2 SNTAGT. The CDR3 sequence is 16 residues long. The trim removed 5 bases at V and 3 bases at J, leaving 10 bases unmatched. The CDR3 loop is CASSITFRDRGYEQYF. The CDR3 DNA follows: TGTGCCAGCAGTATTACTTTCCGGGACAGGGGCTACGAGCAGTACTTC.

The genes are TRBV6-5 and TRBJ1-1; D gene unclear. Trimming removed 8 bases at V and 1 base at J, with 8 bases between. In germline, CDR1 is MNHEY, CDR2 SVGAGI. The CDR3 has 12 residues. CDR3 sequence (DNA): TGTGCCAGCGGCCCAGAGAACACTGAAGCTTTCTTT. Its protein is CASGPENTEAFF.

CDR3 loop: CSASDGLRESYNEQFF. The DNA for the CDR3 is TGCAGTGCTAGTGATGGGTTGCGGGAGTCCTACAATGAGCAGTTCTTC. The chain has TRBV20-1 and TRBJ2-1; 7 bases agree with TRBD2. The CDR3 is made up of 16 amino acids. With V trimmed by 3 bases and J by 1 base, 9 bases remained unmatched. Germline V gives CDR1 DFQATT, CDR2 SNEGSKA (reference sequence).

This chain connects TRBV30 to TRBJ2-5; TRBD1 aligns across 9 bases. Unmatched junction bases numbered 8, after V lost 0 bases and J lost 3 bases. The CDR3 loop spans 16 amino acids. Germline-derived CDR1 and CDR2 are GTSNPN and SVGIG (reference sequence). CDR3 DNA sequence: TGTGCCTGGAGTGTTGGACAGGGGATTGAGAAAGAGACCCAGTACTTC. Translated, it gives CAWSVGQGIEKETQYF.